A single sample gave rise to the 21 T cell receptor beta chains below, sequenced in a study of PD-1 blockade in classical Hodgkin lymphoma. Sequenced by immunoSEQ multiplex PCR; TCRdb stores in-frame clones only, minus some. The data show approximately 14,000 clones, with roughly nine tenths seen just once and about a fifth held by the top ten. Time point given: cycle 4 day 1 (C4D1), after less than 7 weeks of nivolumab. Each patient relapsed following autologous stem cell transplantation, and prior brentuximab vedotin exposure differed. By magnetic negative selection, CD8+ T cells were isolated from the thawed PBMCs. The source material was CD8+ T cells from blood, sampled before the fourth cycle of nivolumab. Receptor source: a human donor with classical Hodgkin lymphoma.

The chain couples TRBV6-6 to TRBJ2-3; 7 bases fit TRBD2. This CDR3 is 15 amino acids long. V lost 6 bases, J lost 4 bases, and 10 bases stayed unmatched. Germline lookup yields CDR1 MNHNY and CDR2 SVGAGI (reference sequence). The CDR3 DNA reads TGTGCCAGCAGGCCCCACCGGGGGGAGCCAGATACGCAGTATTTT. As protein: CASRPHRGEPDTQYF.

This sequence joins TRBV28 and TRBJ1-2; D is perhaps TRBD1 (5 bases). This CDR3 comprises 13 residues. Trimming left V 7 bases short and J 4 bases short, with 13 bases between. Germline CDR1 reads MDHEN; CDR2 reads SYDVKM. CDR3 protein: CASNLRGGYGYTF. As DNA, the CDR3 is TGTGCCAGCAACCTAAGGGGAGGCTATGGCTACACCTTC.

The V gene is TRBV19, the J gene TRBJ1-2; D gene uncertain. Germline V CDR1 and CDR2: LNHDA, SQIVND (reference sequence). The CDR3 consists of 13 residues. V lost 1 base to trimming and J lost 7 bases, with 10 bases between them. The CDR3 loop is CASSIGPQVGYTF. The DNA of the CDR3 is TGTGCCAGTAGTATAGGACCCCAGGTTGGCTACACCTTC.

The CDR3 sequence: CASRSADHYEQYF. In nucleotides, the CDR3 is TGTGCCAGCAGATCGGCAGACCACTACGAGCAGTACTTC. The rearrangement joins TRBV27 to TRBJ2-7, with D uncertain. CDR1 MNHEY and CDR2 SMNVEV come from the germline V gene (reference sequence). The CDR3 has 13 residues. The V end lost 6 bases, the J end lost 3 bases, and 12 bases lay between the germline ends.

V is TRBV28 and J is TRBJ1-3; D not resolved. This CDR3 is built from 12 residues. Germline V CDR1 and CDR2: MDHEN, SYDVKM. Trimming shortened V by 2 bases and J by 4 bases, and 3 bases separated the two germline ends. CDR3 in DNA: TGTGCCAGCAGTTTAGGCGGAAACACCATATATTTT. This encodes CASSLGGNTIYF.

The J gene is TRBJ2-1, the V gene TRBV28; unclear D gene. Trimming shortened V by 4 bases and J by 7 bases, and 11 bases separated the two germline ends. Germline loops: CDR1 MDHEN, CDR2 SYDVKM. This CDR3 has 13 residues. In DNA form, the CDR3 reads TGTGCCAGCAGTTCCCTCCTGGCGAATGAGCAGTTCTTC. This translates into CASSSLLANEQFF.

The chain couples TRBV12-1 to TRBJ1-1; TRBD1, the table's D call, was not compared with the DNA. TRBV12-1 is recorded as a pseudogene. This CDR3 comprises 15 residues. The CDR3: CASSVNRGRFGEAFF. The CDR3 coding sequence is TGTGCCAGCAGCGTGAACAGGGGTCGGTTCGGTGAAGCTTTCTTT.

This clone is a singleton in its sample. The chain recombines TRBV6-6 with TRBJ2-1; tentatively, D is TRBD2 (6 bases). The CDR3 sequence is 13 residues long. Per germline, CDR1 MNHNY and CDR2 SVGAGI (reference sequence). V lost 8 bases, J lost 1 base, and 9 bases lay in between. CDR3 sequence reads: CASVAASYNEQFF. For the CDR3, the DNA is TGTGCCAGCGTAGCGGCTTCCTACAATGAGCAGTTCTTC.

This clone turned up a few times. CDR3 in amino acids: CASSLGLPGNQPQHF. As DNA, the CDR3 is TGTGCCAGCAGTTTAGGGCTACCGGGCAATCAGCCCCAGCATTTT. The chain joins TRBV27 to TRBJ1-5; D is uncertain. The CDR3 sequence is 15 residues long. Germline values: CDR1 MNHEY, CDR2 SMNVEV (reference sequence). V shed 2 bases and J shed 2 bases, with 10 bases lying between them.

The rearrangement joins TRBV7-9 to TRBJ2-3; the D call may be TRBD1 or TRBD2 (6 bases each). The V end was cut by 5 bases, the J end by 3 bases, with 18 bases between. The CDR3 runs to 16 residues. Germline CDR1 is SEHNR and CDR2 is FQNEAQ (reference sequence). The CDR3 DNA reads TGTGCCAGCAGCCCGCGTTGGGGGGCGGGAACAGATACGCAGTATTTT. The encoded protein is CASSPRWGAGTDTQYF.

V gene TRBV28 combines with J gene TRBJ1-4; no reliable D call. The CDR3 has 14 amino acids. Germline CDR1 and CDR2: MDHEN and SYDVKM. The V end was cut by 6 bases, the J end by 0 bases, with 8 bases between. CDR3 nucleotides: TGTGCCAGCAGCAACGCTGCAACTAATGAAAAACTGTTTTTT. This codes for CASSNAATNEKLFF.

This sequence joins TRBV11-2 and TRBJ1-4; TRBD1 might be the D (6 bases). CDR1 SGHAT and CDR2 FQNNGV come from the germline V gene. V dropped 5 bases and J dropped 4 bases, with 17 bases sitting between them. The CDR3 extends over 16 amino acids. This CDR3 is CASSPLADSRNEKLFF. CDR3 coding DNA: TGTGCCAGCAGCCCGCTCGCGGACAGCCGTAATGAAAAACTGTTTTTT. Full variable domain (rest looked up from reference TRBV11-2 and TRBJ1-4): EAGVAQSPRYKIIEKRQSVAFWCNPISGHATLYWYQQILGQGPKLLIQFQNNGVVDDSQLPKDRFSAERLKGVDSTLKIQPAKLEDSAVYLCASSPLADSRNEKLFFGSGTQLSVL.

The chain uses TRBV28 and TRBJ2-2; D call uncertain. Germline-derived CDR1 and CDR2 are MDHEN and SYDVKM. V was trimmed by 2 bases and J by 2 bases, leaving 6 bases between them. This CDR3 has 14 amino acids. CDR3 bases: TGTGCCAGCAGTTTACAAAGCAACACCGGGGAGCTGTTTTTT. This encodes CASSLQSNTGELFF.

This clone was recorded only once. J is TRBJ2-1 and V is TRBV5-1; 8 bases line up with TRBD2. This CDR3 comprises 15 residues. CDR1 and CDR2 from the germline V gene are SGHRS and YFSETQ. J gave up 3 bases and V 4 bases, and 6 bases lay outside the gene matches. The CDR3 DNA follows: TGCGCCAGCAGCAAGCCGGGACTAGTCTACAATGAGCAGTTCTTC. This gives the protein CASSKPGLVYNEQFF.

The chain uses TRBV19 and TRBJ2-1; 8 positions match TRBD2. Germline trimming cut 3 bases from V and 4 bases from J; bases unmatched to any gene: 5. Germline V gene sequence: CDR1 LNHDA, CDR2 SQIVND (reference sequence). This CDR3 spans 15 amino acids. The CDR3 reads CASSMTGGGYNEQFF. The CDR3 bases are TGTGCCAGTAGTATGACGGGAGGGGGGTACAATGAGCAGTTCTTC. The complete variable domain, with remaining parts taken from reference TRBV19 and TRBJ2-1, reads DGGITQSPKYLFRKEGQNVTLSCEQNLNHDAMYWYRQDPGQGLRLIYYSQIVNDFQKGDIAEGYSVSREKKESFPLTVTSAQKNPTAFYLCASSMTGGGYNEQFFGPGTRLTVL.

This clone was seen once. The rearrangement links TRBV6-1 to TRBJ2-4, with 7 bases lining up with TRBD2. There are 12 residues in the CDR3. Unmatched junction bases numbered 10, after V lost 6 bases and J lost 14 bases. Germline V gives CDR1 MNHNS, CDR2 SASEGT. The CDR3 nucleotides read TGTGCCAGCAGGCCCCCAGGGAGGGAAGAGTACTTC. This translates into CASRPPGREEYF.

The chain has TRBV4-2 and TRBJ1-2; 7 positions match TRBD1. In germline, CDR1 is LGHNA, CDR2 YNFKEQ. The ends lost 1 base at V and 5 bases at J; junction bases unmatched: 7. This CDR3 is built from 15 residues. The CDR3, as DNA: TGTGCCAGCAGCCAAGTTCCCGGACAGGAGTATGGCTACACCTTC. It encodes CASSQVPGQEYGYTF.

This clone showed up just a few times. CDR3 region: CAISESTYQPQHF. CDR3 DNA: TGTGCCATCAGTGAGTCAACCTATCAGCCCCAGCATTTT. The chain couples TRBV10-3 to TRBJ1-5; no firm D call. This CDR3 region has 13 residues. The germline V and J ends were trimmed by 0 bases and 5 bases, with 5 bases remaining between them. Germline CDR1 ENHRY, CDR2 SYGVKD.

The V gene is TRBV15, the J gene TRBJ1-2; D is ambiguous. The CDR3 spans 17 residues. With 0 bases removed from V and 3 bases from J, the gap between germline ends came to 17 bases. Germline V CDR1 and CDR2: LNHNV, YYDKDF (reference sequence). CDR3 nucleotides: TGTGCCACCAGCAGAGATATGGACTTTGATTGGGACTATGGCTACACCTTC. This encodes CATSRDMDFDWDYGYTF.

The chain combines TRBV11-2 with TRBJ1-1; D call uncertain. The CDR3 runs 14 residues. The V end lost 8 bases, the J end lost 5 bases, and 18 bases lay between the germline ends. From germline, CDR1 is SGHAT and CDR2 FQNNGV. The CDR3 loop reads CASCWKGKGTEAFF. The CDR3 nucleotides are TGTGCCAGCTGTTGGAAGGGAAAAGGAACTGAAGCTTTCTTT.

V and J are TRBV11-1 and TRBJ2-1; D is unclear. V lost 1 base to trimming and J lost 10 bases, with 11 bases between them. This CDR3 has 13 residues. CDR1 is SGHAT, CDR2 FQDESV, per germline (reference sequence). CDR3 amino acids: CASSLGAVKEQFF. CDR3 bases: TGTGCCAGCAGCTTAGGGGCAGTCAAAGAGCAGTTCTTC.